This is a list of T cell receptor beta chains from one sample in a study of blood T cell repertoires in COVID-19. Some clones are missing from TCRdb's copy, which holds only in-frame ones; the method was immunoSEQ multiplex PCR. The repertoire holds approximately 170,000 clones, with about 85% as singletons. Sequenced: peripheral blood. Receptors originate from a man aged 55 to 70 with acute or convalescent COVID-19. Each CDR3 is given without its conserved first and last residue. The order of the fields is J gene, V gene, CDR3 protein.

J gene: TRBJ1-2; V gene: TRBV5-6; CDR3 protein: ASSLDRTPYGYT
J gene: TRBJ1-2; V gene: TRBV6-1; CDR3 protein: ASSVPWGGFLYGYT
J gene: TRBJ1-5; V gene: TRBV5-5; CDR3 protein: ASSLGATGNQPQH
J gene: TRBJ2-3; V gene: TRBV10-3; CDR3 protein: AVSRGDDTDTQY
J gene: TRBJ1-2; V gene: TRBV19; CDR3 protein: ASSSLDREGYT
J gene: TRBJ2-7; V gene: TRBV10-2; CDR3 protein: ASRGTSGAYEQY
J gene: TRBJ1-5; V gene: TRBV19; CDR3 protein: ASSIRGGSGYQPQH
J gene: TRBJ2-2; V gene: TRBV11-2; CDR3 protein: ASSFLAGVGTGELF
J gene: TRBJ1-2; V gene: TRBV7-9; CDR3 protein: ASSPQGAHYGYT
J gene: TRBJ2-1; V gene: TRBV24-1; CDR3 protein: ATSDLRAGSNEQF
J gene: TRBJ2-7; V gene: TRBV6-5; CDR3 protein: ASRDTSYEQY
J gene: TRBJ1-1; V gene: TRBV19; CDR3 protein: ASRTGVYTEAF
J gene: TRBJ2-7; V gene: TRBV12-3/TRBV12-4; CDR3 protein: ASTFSGSWEQY
J gene: TRBJ1-5; V gene: TRBV10-3; CDR3 protein: AISESRDQPQH
J gene: TRBJ1-4; V gene: TRBV12-3/TRBV12-4; CDR3 protein: ASSRDSNEKLF
J gene: TRBJ2-5; V gene: TRBV5-1; CDR3 protein: ASSPLAGAGETQY
J gene: TRBJ2-2; V gene: TRBV14; CDR3 protein: ASSQGQGRTGELF